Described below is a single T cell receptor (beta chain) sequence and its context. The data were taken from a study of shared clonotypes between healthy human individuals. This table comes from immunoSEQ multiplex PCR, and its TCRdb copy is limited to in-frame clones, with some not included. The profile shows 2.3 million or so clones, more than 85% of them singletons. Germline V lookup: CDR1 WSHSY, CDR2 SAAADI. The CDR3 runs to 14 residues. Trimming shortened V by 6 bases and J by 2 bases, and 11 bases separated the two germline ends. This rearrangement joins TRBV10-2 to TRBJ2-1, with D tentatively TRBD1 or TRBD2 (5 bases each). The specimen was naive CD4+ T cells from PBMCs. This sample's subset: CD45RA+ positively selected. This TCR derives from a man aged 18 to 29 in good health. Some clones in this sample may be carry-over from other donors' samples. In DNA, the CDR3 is TGCGCCAGCAGGGGGACCGGACCCTACAATGAGCAGTTCTTC. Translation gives CASRGTGPYNEQFF.